The 30 T cell receptor beta chains below all came from one sample that was sequenced in a study of cytomegalovirus exposure and HLA in healthy donors. PCR involved 60 Vbeta and 13 Jbeta primers. Data came from immunoSEQ multiplex PCR; TCRdb stores just in-frame clones and leaves some out. Its table lists 100,000 to 150,000 clones. Sequencing was carried out using PBMCs. Source of these receptors: a man between 18 and 29 years old in good health and CMV-seronegative.

The chain carries TRBV7-3 and TRBJ2-7; no firm D call. Germline CDR1 SGHTA, CDR2 FQGTGA. The CDR3 is made up of 15 amino acids. Trimming removed 0 bases at V and 4 bases at J, with 13 bases between. CDR3 coding DNA: TGTGCCAGCAGCTTAACTGCTGTGGCCGGGTACGAGCAGTACTTC. Protein sequence: CASSLTAVAGYEQYF.

The rearrangement uses TRBV6-5 and TRBJ2-5; 7 positions match TRBD2. There are 15 residues in the CDR3. Losses at the gene ends were 2 bases for V and 0 bases for J; bases not matched to a gene: 3. Looked up from germline, CDR1 is MNHEY and CDR2 is SVGAGI. In DNA form, the CDR3 reads TGTGCCAGCAGTTACATGGGAGGGGACCAAGAGACCCAGTACTTC. Amino acids: CASSYMGGDQETQYF.

V and J are TRBV18 and TRBJ1-1; the D gene is possibly TRBD1 (6 bases). With 4 bases removed from V and 1 base from J, the gap between germline ends came to 10 bases. CDR3 length: 14 residues. Germline V gene lookup returns CDR1 KGHSH and CDR2 LQKENI. DNA of the CDR3: TGTGCCAGCTCACTCCAGGGGCAGAACACTGAAGCTTTCTTT. Protein sequence: CASSLQGQNTEAFF.

The gene calls are TRBV15 and TRBJ2-5; D unclear. CDR1 and CDR2 (germline): LNHNV, YYDKDF (reference sequence). The CDR3 totals 14 residues. V was cut by 1 base and J by 4 bases, with 10 bases left in between. CDR3 nucleotides: TGTGCCACCAGCAGAGCTCGATCGCGAGAGACCCAGTACTTC. It is translated as CATSRARSRETQYF.

The chain combines TRBV5-1 with TRBJ2-2, with a weak D call TRBD1 (6 bases). This CDR3 has 16 amino acids. V was cut by 0 bases and J by 1 base, with 10 bases left in between. Germline V lookup: CDR1 SGHRS, CDR2 YFSETQ. Here the CDR3 DNA reads TGCGCCAGCAGCTTGGCGACAGGCCTGAACACCGGGGAGCTGTTTTTT. It encodes CASSLATGLNTGELFF.

This chain joins TRBV6-5 and TRBJ2-7; tentatively, D is TRBD2 (5 bases). The CDR3 runs to 14 residues. Between the trimmed V and J ends, which lost 5 bases and 5 bases, there was a span of 16 bases. Germline V gene data show CDR1 as MNHEY and CDR2 as SVGAGI. The CDR3 sequence: CASSRAPVAHEQYF. The CDR3 nucleotides read TGTGCCAGCAGTAGGGCACCGGTAGCGCACGAGCAGTACTTC.

DNA of the CDR3: TGTGCCAGCAGTTCGGGACAGCCATTCGGGACCCAGTACTTC. Its protein is CASSSGQPFGTQYF. The rearrangement joins TRBV28 to TRBJ2-5, with TRBD1 matching 7 bases. Germline V gene lookup returns CDR1 MDHEN and CDR2 SYDVKM. The CDR3 extends over 14 amino acids. Losses at the gene ends were 4 bases for V and 7 bases for J; bases not matched to a gene: 9.

The chain has TRBV28 and TRBJ1-4, with D perhaps matching TRBD1 (5 bases). Germline lookup yields CDR1 MDHEN and CDR2 SYDVKM. The CDR3 is 15 residues long. Trimming left V 1 base short and J 1 base short, with 7 bases between. This chain's CDR3 is CASSLFQGTNEKLFF. The CDR3 DNA follows: TGTGCCAGCAGTTTATTCCAGGGAACTAATGAAAAACTGTTTTTT.

The genes are TRBV7-3 and TRBJ1-1; 8 bases are a match to TRBD1. The V segment lost 2 bases and the J segment 2 bases; nucleotides outside the gene matches: 1. Germline-derived CDR1 and CDR2 are SGHTA and FQGTGA. The CDR3 consists of 14 residues. CDR3 sequence: CASSLGQGNTEAFF. The CDR3 DNA is TGTGCCAGCAGCTTAGGACAGGGAAACACTGAAGCTTTCTTT. Using reference TRBV7-3 and TRBJ1-1 for the parts outside the CDR3, the full variable domain is GAGVSQTPSNKVTEKGKYVELRCDPISGHTALYWYRQSLGQGPEFLIYFQGTGAADDSGLPNDRFFAVRPEGSVSTLKIQRTERGDSAVYLCASSLGQGNTEAFFGQGTRLTVV.

The rearrangement links TRBV2 to TRBJ2-7; D is ambiguous. Trimming stripped 8 bases from V and 2 bases from J, with 4 bases between. There are 10 residues in the CDR3. CDR1 and CDR2 from the germline V gene are SNHLY and FYNNEI. In nucleotides, the CDR3 is TGTGCCAGCGCGGCCTACGAGCAGTACTTC. Its protein product is CASAAYEQYF.

The V and J genes are TRBV6-6 and TRBJ2-1; 7 positions agree with TRBD1. J gave up 4 bases and V 2 bases, and 8 bases lay outside the gene matches. From germline, CDR1 is MNHNY and CDR2 SVGAGI (reference sequence). This CDR3 spans 16 amino acids. The CDR3 DNA sequence: TGTGCCAGCAGTTACCGTTCGGGACAGCTATACAATGAGCAGTTCTTC. This encodes CASSYRSGQLYNEQFF.

The chain uses TRBV5-5 and TRBJ2-1, with D uncertain. V shed 0 bases and J shed 10 bases, with 17 bases lying between them. This CDR3 has 15 residues. Germline V gene sequence: CDR1 SGHKS, CDR2 YYEKEE (reference sequence). CDR3 coding DNA: TGTGCCAGCAGCTTGGGACAAATACCGTCCCCGGAGCAGTTCTTC. Its protein is CASSLGQIPSPEQFF.

The rearrangement uses TRBV5-1 and TRBJ2-2; possibly TRBD1 for D (5 bases). V lost 2 bases, J lost 3 bases, and 8 bases lay in between. The V gene's germline CDR1 is SGHRS and CDR2 YFSETQ. The CDR3 is 14 residues long. CDR3 region: CASSFRVDTGELFF. DNA of the CDR3: TGCGCCAGCAGCTTCAGGGTGGACACCGGGGAGCTGTTTTTT.

The chain uses TRBV11-2 and TRBJ2-7, with 12 bases matching TRBD2. The CDR3 runs to 15 residues. CDR1 and CDR2 from the germline V gene are SGHAT and FQNNGV. Germline trimming cut 7 bases from V and 0 bases from J; bases unmatched to any gene: 4. The CDR3 DNA follows: TGTGCCAGCACCCTGACTAGCGGGAGCTCCTACGAGCAGTACTTC. The encoded protein is CASTLTSGSSYEQYF.

The chain links TRBV28 to TRBJ2-7; TRBD1 matches at 8 bases. Losses at the gene ends were 5 bases for V and 0 bases for J; bases not matched to a gene: 6. In germline, CDR1 is MDHEN, CDR2 SYDVKM. The CDR3 consists of 15 residues. In nucleotides, the CDR3 is TGTGCCAGCAGTACAGGGGGAAGTATCTCCTACGAGCAGTACTTC. It specifies CASSTGGSISYEQYF. The whole variable domain, filled in from reference TRBV28 and TRBJ2-7, reads DVKVTQSSRYLVKRTGEKVFLECVQDMDHENMFWYRQDPGLGLRLIYFSYDVKMKEKGDIPEGYSVSREKKERFSLILESASTNQTSMYLCASSTGGSISYEQYFGPGTRLTVT.

The V call is TRBV13, the J call TRBJ2-4; maybe TRBD1 (6 bases). The CDR3 sequence is 14 residues long. The germline gives CDR1 PRHDT, CDR2 FYEKMQ (reference sequence). V lost 4 bases and J lost 1, with 8 bases in between. The CDR3 DNA follows: TGTGCCAGCAGCTCCAGGGGTGCCAAAAACATTCAGTACTTC. Translated: CASSSRGAKNIQYF.

V is TRBV28 and J is TRBJ2-7; the match to TRBD1 covers 10 bases. Germline CDR1 reads MDHEN; CDR2 reads SYDVKM. J lost 5 bases, V lost 3 bases, and 10 bases had no gene match. The CDR3 spans 16 residues. CDR3 sequence (DNA): TGTGCCAGCAGTTTGACCCAGGGACAGGGGAAGGACGAGCAGTACTTC. Translation: CASSLTQGQGKDEQYF.

The chain is built from TRBV7-3 and TRBJ2-3, with D tentatively TRBD1 (6 bases). This CDR3 is 15 amino acids long. V gave up 5 bases and J gave up 2 bases, with 14 bases separating them. CDR1 SGHTA and CDR2 FQGTGA come from the germline V gene. CDR3 loop: CASSGPGQPTDTQYF. The DNA for the CDR3 is TGTGCCAGCAGCGGCCCAGGACAGCCCACAGATACGCAGTATTTT.

V usage is TRBV10-3 and J usage is TRBJ2-3; 9 bases line up with TRBD2. Per germline, CDR1 ENHRY and CDR2 SYGVKD. CDR3 length: 16 residues. With 5 bases clipped from V and 6 bases from J, the junction kept 12 bases outside the gene matches. In DNA, the CDR3 is TGTGCCATCAGTCCCCCAAGCGGGAGGTTTGTCGATACGCAGTATTTT. It is translated as CAISPPSGRFVDTQYF.

This rearrangement joins TRBV19 to TRBJ2-1, with 8 nucleotides matching TRBD2. The CDR3 length is 16 residues. The V segment lost 3 bases and the J segment 3 bases; nucleotides outside the gene matches: 7. CDR1 and CDR2 (germline): LNHDA, SQIVND (reference sequence). DNA of the CDR3: TGTGCCAGTAGTATCATCAGCGGGGGAATCTACAATGAGCAGTTCTTC. Translation: CASSIISGGIYNEQFF.

The gene calls are TRBV14 and TRBJ1-1; TRBD1 matches 8 bases. CDR1 SGHDN and CDR2 FVKESK come from the germline V gene. V dropped 0 bases and J dropped 6; count of bases not matched to a gene: 9. The CDR3 is made up of 16 amino acids. The CDR3 is CASSQDLGQVISEAFF. The CDR3 DNA is TGTGCCAGCAGCCAAGACCTGGGACAGGTAATATCTGAAGCTTTCTTT.

The rearrangement uses TRBV4-3 and TRBJ2-7; no clear D. This CDR3 is built from 13 residues. The germline V and J ends were trimmed by 0 bases and 3 bases, with 6 bases remaining between them. Germline V gene lookup returns CDR1 LGHNA and CDR2 YSLEER. In nucleotides, the CDR3 is TGCGCCAGCAGCCAAGAAACGGGCTACGAGCAGTACTTC. Protein: CASSQETGYEQYF.

The CDR3 coding sequence is TGTGCCAGCAGCCTAACTAGCGGGAGCTTTTACGAGCAGTACTTC. Protein: CASSLTSGSFYEQYF. This rearrangement joins TRBV7-9 to TRBJ2-7; 11 bases are a match to TRBD2. The germline V gene has CDR1 SEHNR and CDR2 FQNEAQ (reference sequence). V was clipped by 5 bases and J by 4 bases; unmatched bases: 7. The CDR3 has 15 residues.

This chain uses TRBV10-3 with TRBJ2-5, with 13 bases identical to TRBD2. This CDR3 has 16 residues. V lost 4 bases to trimming and J lost 5 bases; unmatched junction nucleotides: 7. CDR1 and CDR2 from the germline V gene are ENHRY and SYGVKD. This CDR3 is CAISATSGRAGETQYF. The CDR3 region has the DNA TGTGCCATCAGTGCCACTAGCGGGAGGGCCGGTGAGACCCAGTACTTC.

The J gene is TRBJ2-7, the V gene TRBV7-3, with D perhaps TRBD2 (6 bases). The CDR3 consists of 13 residues. The V gene's germline CDR1 is SGHTA and CDR2 FQGTGA. V was cut by 8 bases and J by 1 base, with 12 bases left in between. CDR3 sequence (DNA): TGTGCCAGCGCCCTGGGACTTTCCTACGAGCAGTACTTC. The encoded protein is CASALGLSYEQYF.

The CDR3 protein is CSAVPGQGFYEQYF. CDR3 nucleotides: TGCAGCGCGGTACCGGGACAGGGTTTCTACGAGCAGTACTTC. This chain uses TRBV29-1 with TRBJ2-7; TRBD1 matches at 9 bases. V was pared by 7 bases and J by 3 bases, with 10 bases of the junction left unmatched. This CDR3 spans 14 amino acids. Germline CDR1 reads SQVTM; CDR2 reads ANQGSEA.

V is TRBV29-1 and J is TRBJ2-3, with unresolved D. The CDR3 consists of 14 residues. V was pared by 3 bases and J by 0 bases, with 10 bases between. The germline V gene encodes CDR1 SQVTM and CDR2 ANQGSEA. CDR3 DNA sequence: TGCAGCGTTGATTTCCACACAAGCACAGATACGCAGTATTTT. Residues: CSVDFHTSTDTQYF.

The V call is TRBV29-1, the J call TRBJ2-7; tentative D call: TRBD2 (7 bases). CDR3 length: 14 amino acids. The V end lost 6 bases, the J end lost 1 base, and 16 bases lay between the germline ends. Germline V gene sequence: CDR1 SQVTM, CDR2 ANQGSEA. The CDR3 loop reads CSVGVGGRSYEQYF. CDR3 nucleotides: TGCAGCGTGGGGGTCGGGGGGCGTTCCTACGAGCAGTACTTC.

CDR3: CASSLDPQGQQPQHF. CDR3 sequence (DNA): TGCGCCAGCAGCTTGGATCCCCAGGGCCAACAGCCCCAGCATTTT. The gene calls are TRBV5-1 and TRBJ1-5, with a tentative D call TRBD1 (5 bases). Germline CDR1 SGHRS, CDR2 YFSETQ. This CDR3 has 15 amino acids. Trimming cost V 0 bases and J 7 bases, with 14 bases left between them.

The chain uses TRBV6-1 and TRBJ2-3; 9 nucleotides align to TRBD1. Germline CDR1 MNHNS, CDR2 SASEGT. With 5 bases clipped from V and 4 bases from J, the junction kept 7 bases outside the gene matches. The length of the CDR3 is 15 residues. The CDR3 DNA reads TGTGCCAGCAGTCCCACGACAGGGGGGGCAGATACGCAGTATTTT. Protein: CASSPTTGGADTQYF.